The source of this T cell receptor beta chain is a study of CD8+ T cells in alopecia areata. Extraction of RNA preceded its reverse transcription into cDNA, which served as the sequencing template. Data came from immunoSEQ multiplex PCR; TCRdb stores just in-frame clones and leaves some out. The table has around 190,000 clones, 50% to 75% seen once. The CDR3 has 15 amino acids. Trimming stripped 0 bases from V and 1 base from J, with 10 bases between. CDR1 is SGHRS and CDR2 is YFSETQ in the germline V gene. Stated treatment: oral pan-JAK inhibitor, 5-10 mg twice daily. The V and J genes are TRBV5-1 and TRBJ2-5; a weak D match, TRBD2 (6 bases). This clonotype was sampled from a human donor with alopecia areata. This material consisted of CD4+ T cells sorted from blood, taken at week 4, from a patient treated with tofacitinib. CDR3 region: CASSLGGGAQETQYF. The CDR3 bases are TGCGCCAGCAGCTTGGGTGGCGGGGCCCAAGAGACCCAGTACTTC. Full variable domain (remainder filled in from reference TRBV5-1 and TRBJ2-5): KAGVTQTPRYLIKTRGQQVTLSCSPISGHRSVSWYQQTPGQGLQFLFEYFSETQRNKGNFPGRFSGRQFSNSRSEMNVSTLELGDSALYLCASSLGGGAQETQYFGPGTRLLVL.